Listed below are T cell receptor beta chains from one sample, sequenced in a study of vaccination effects on CD4 cells after COVID-19. Method: immunoSEQ multiplex PCR; TCRdb's copy keeps in-frame clones and lacks some. The sample records roughly 71,000 clones, around three quarters being singletons. Their antigens are not known. The sequences come from CD4+ T cells from PBMCs cultured with HCoV-OC43 spike peptides, collected after COVID-19 vaccination. The receptors come from a human donor who received a COVID-19 vaccine. The CDR3 runs from the conserved cysteine through the conserved F or W. The order of the fields is D gene, J gene, clone size, V gene, CDR3 DNA, CDR3 protein. D genes are given only for firm matches. A row's size may be missing; if present it is once, few, many or a size class.

d_gene: .
j_gene: TRBJ1-5
abundance: once
v_gene: TRBV2
CDR3nt: TGTGCCAGCAGTGTCGACAGCAATAGCAATCAGCCCCAGCATTTT
CDR3aa: CASSVDSNSNQPQHF

d_gene: .
j_gene: TRBJ2-5
abundance: .
v_gene: TRBV18
CDR3nt: TGTGCCAGCTCACCTCAGGGGTTGGTGGAGACCCAGTACTTC
CDR3aa: CASSPQGLVETQYF

d_gene: .
j_gene: TRBJ2-3
abundance: .
v_gene: TRBV4-1
CDR3nt: TGCGCCAGCAGCCAGTGGGACCGAACTTCAGATACGCAGTATTTT
CDR3aa: CASSQWDRTSDTQYF

d_gene: TRBD2
j_gene: TRBJ2-2
abundance: .
v_gene: TRBV7-7
CDR3nt: TGTGCCAGCAGCCGGACTAGCGGGGGGTTTTCCGGGGAGCTGTTTTTT
CDR3aa: CASSRTSGGFSGELFF

d_gene: .
j_gene: TRBJ1-2
abundance: few
v_gene: TRBV19
CDR3nt: TGTGCCAGTAGTTTCCGGGCCGGGGGCGCTGGGTATGGCTACACCTTC
CDR3aa: CASSFRAGGAGYGYTF

d_gene: TRBD2
j_gene: TRBJ2-3
abundance: .
v_gene: TRBV30
CDR3nt: TGTGCCTGGACGCGGGGGGCCGTAGATACGCAGTATTTT
CDR3aa: CAWTRGAVDTQYF

d_gene: .
j_gene: TRBJ2-5
abundance: .
v_gene: TRBV7-2
CDR3nt: TGTGCCAGCAGCTTAAGAGCGGGCCAAGAGACCCAGTACTTC
CDR3aa: CASSLRAGQETQYF

d_gene: TRBD1
j_gene: TRBJ1-1
abundance: .
v_gene: TRBV2
CDR3nt: TGTGCCAGCAGCCAAGACAGGGACACTGAAGCTTTCTTT
CDR3aa: CASSQDRDTEAFF

d_gene: .
j_gene: TRBJ1-2
abundance: .
v_gene: TRBV6-5
CDR3nt: TGTGCCAGCAGACCCCCATCTTTGTATGGCTACACCTTC
CDR3aa: CASRPPSLYGYTF

d_gene: TRBD2
j_gene: TRBJ2-3
abundance: .
v_gene: TRBV19
CDR3nt: TGTGCCAGTAGTATCTTAGCGGGGGGTAGCACAGATACGCAGTATTTT
CDR3aa: CASSILAGGSTDTQYF

d_gene: TRBD1
j_gene: TRBJ1-2
abundance: .
v_gene: TRBV7-2
CDR3nt: TGTGCCAGCAGCCTCAGACAGGGTGTTAATAACTATGGCTACACCTTC
CDR3aa: CASSLRQGVNNYGYTF

d_gene: .
j_gene: TRBJ2-3
abundance: .
v_gene: TRBV28
CDR3nt: TGTGCCAGCAGTCCGCTGACCACAGATACGCAGTATTTT
CDR3aa: CASSPLTTDTQYF

d_gene: .
j_gene: TRBJ1-3
abundance: .
v_gene: TRBV6-5
CDR3nt: TGTGCCAGCAGTTTGCCAGGGCAATCTGGAAACACCATATATTTT
CDR3aa: CASSLPGQSGNTIYF

d_gene: .
j_gene: TRBJ2-2
abundance: few
v_gene: TRBV18
CDR3nt: TGTGCCAGCTCACTGGCGAACACCGGGGAGCTGTTTTTT
CDR3aa: CASSLANTGELFF

d_gene: TRBD2
j_gene: TRBJ2-1
abundance: few
v_gene: TRBV2
CDR3nt: TGTGCCAGCAGTGTAGGGACTAGCGGTGCTCTGGAAGAGGAGCAGTTCTTC
CDR3aa: CASSVGTSGALEEEQFF

d_gene: .
j_gene: TRBJ1-4
abundance: .
v_gene: TRBV6-5
CDR3nt: TGTGCCAGCAGTTACTCGGGAACACCTAATGAAAAACTGTTTTTT
CDR3aa: CASSYSGTPNEKLFF

d_gene: .
j_gene: TRBJ2-5
abundance: once
v_gene: TRBV5-1
CDR3nt: TGCGCCAGCAGCCCACTGGGAGGCGGCGAGACCCAGTACTTC
CDR3aa: CASSPLGGGETQYF

d_gene: .
j_gene: TRBJ2-1
abundance: .
v_gene: TRBV20-1
CDR3nt: TGCAGTGCTTCTTTTTACAATGAGCAGTTCTTC
CDR3aa: CSASFYNEQFF

d_gene: .
j_gene: TRBJ2-2
abundance: .
v_gene: TRBV7-2
CDR3nt: TGTGCCAGCAGCTCCCGGTTCACCGGGGAGCTGTTTTTT
CDR3aa: CASSSRFTGELFF

d_gene: TRBD1
j_gene: TRBJ1-3
abundance: .
v_gene: TRBV6-5
CDR3nt: TGTGCCAGCAGTTATCGAGGGGGCGATGGAAACACCATATATTTT
CDR3aa: CASSYRGGDGNTIYF